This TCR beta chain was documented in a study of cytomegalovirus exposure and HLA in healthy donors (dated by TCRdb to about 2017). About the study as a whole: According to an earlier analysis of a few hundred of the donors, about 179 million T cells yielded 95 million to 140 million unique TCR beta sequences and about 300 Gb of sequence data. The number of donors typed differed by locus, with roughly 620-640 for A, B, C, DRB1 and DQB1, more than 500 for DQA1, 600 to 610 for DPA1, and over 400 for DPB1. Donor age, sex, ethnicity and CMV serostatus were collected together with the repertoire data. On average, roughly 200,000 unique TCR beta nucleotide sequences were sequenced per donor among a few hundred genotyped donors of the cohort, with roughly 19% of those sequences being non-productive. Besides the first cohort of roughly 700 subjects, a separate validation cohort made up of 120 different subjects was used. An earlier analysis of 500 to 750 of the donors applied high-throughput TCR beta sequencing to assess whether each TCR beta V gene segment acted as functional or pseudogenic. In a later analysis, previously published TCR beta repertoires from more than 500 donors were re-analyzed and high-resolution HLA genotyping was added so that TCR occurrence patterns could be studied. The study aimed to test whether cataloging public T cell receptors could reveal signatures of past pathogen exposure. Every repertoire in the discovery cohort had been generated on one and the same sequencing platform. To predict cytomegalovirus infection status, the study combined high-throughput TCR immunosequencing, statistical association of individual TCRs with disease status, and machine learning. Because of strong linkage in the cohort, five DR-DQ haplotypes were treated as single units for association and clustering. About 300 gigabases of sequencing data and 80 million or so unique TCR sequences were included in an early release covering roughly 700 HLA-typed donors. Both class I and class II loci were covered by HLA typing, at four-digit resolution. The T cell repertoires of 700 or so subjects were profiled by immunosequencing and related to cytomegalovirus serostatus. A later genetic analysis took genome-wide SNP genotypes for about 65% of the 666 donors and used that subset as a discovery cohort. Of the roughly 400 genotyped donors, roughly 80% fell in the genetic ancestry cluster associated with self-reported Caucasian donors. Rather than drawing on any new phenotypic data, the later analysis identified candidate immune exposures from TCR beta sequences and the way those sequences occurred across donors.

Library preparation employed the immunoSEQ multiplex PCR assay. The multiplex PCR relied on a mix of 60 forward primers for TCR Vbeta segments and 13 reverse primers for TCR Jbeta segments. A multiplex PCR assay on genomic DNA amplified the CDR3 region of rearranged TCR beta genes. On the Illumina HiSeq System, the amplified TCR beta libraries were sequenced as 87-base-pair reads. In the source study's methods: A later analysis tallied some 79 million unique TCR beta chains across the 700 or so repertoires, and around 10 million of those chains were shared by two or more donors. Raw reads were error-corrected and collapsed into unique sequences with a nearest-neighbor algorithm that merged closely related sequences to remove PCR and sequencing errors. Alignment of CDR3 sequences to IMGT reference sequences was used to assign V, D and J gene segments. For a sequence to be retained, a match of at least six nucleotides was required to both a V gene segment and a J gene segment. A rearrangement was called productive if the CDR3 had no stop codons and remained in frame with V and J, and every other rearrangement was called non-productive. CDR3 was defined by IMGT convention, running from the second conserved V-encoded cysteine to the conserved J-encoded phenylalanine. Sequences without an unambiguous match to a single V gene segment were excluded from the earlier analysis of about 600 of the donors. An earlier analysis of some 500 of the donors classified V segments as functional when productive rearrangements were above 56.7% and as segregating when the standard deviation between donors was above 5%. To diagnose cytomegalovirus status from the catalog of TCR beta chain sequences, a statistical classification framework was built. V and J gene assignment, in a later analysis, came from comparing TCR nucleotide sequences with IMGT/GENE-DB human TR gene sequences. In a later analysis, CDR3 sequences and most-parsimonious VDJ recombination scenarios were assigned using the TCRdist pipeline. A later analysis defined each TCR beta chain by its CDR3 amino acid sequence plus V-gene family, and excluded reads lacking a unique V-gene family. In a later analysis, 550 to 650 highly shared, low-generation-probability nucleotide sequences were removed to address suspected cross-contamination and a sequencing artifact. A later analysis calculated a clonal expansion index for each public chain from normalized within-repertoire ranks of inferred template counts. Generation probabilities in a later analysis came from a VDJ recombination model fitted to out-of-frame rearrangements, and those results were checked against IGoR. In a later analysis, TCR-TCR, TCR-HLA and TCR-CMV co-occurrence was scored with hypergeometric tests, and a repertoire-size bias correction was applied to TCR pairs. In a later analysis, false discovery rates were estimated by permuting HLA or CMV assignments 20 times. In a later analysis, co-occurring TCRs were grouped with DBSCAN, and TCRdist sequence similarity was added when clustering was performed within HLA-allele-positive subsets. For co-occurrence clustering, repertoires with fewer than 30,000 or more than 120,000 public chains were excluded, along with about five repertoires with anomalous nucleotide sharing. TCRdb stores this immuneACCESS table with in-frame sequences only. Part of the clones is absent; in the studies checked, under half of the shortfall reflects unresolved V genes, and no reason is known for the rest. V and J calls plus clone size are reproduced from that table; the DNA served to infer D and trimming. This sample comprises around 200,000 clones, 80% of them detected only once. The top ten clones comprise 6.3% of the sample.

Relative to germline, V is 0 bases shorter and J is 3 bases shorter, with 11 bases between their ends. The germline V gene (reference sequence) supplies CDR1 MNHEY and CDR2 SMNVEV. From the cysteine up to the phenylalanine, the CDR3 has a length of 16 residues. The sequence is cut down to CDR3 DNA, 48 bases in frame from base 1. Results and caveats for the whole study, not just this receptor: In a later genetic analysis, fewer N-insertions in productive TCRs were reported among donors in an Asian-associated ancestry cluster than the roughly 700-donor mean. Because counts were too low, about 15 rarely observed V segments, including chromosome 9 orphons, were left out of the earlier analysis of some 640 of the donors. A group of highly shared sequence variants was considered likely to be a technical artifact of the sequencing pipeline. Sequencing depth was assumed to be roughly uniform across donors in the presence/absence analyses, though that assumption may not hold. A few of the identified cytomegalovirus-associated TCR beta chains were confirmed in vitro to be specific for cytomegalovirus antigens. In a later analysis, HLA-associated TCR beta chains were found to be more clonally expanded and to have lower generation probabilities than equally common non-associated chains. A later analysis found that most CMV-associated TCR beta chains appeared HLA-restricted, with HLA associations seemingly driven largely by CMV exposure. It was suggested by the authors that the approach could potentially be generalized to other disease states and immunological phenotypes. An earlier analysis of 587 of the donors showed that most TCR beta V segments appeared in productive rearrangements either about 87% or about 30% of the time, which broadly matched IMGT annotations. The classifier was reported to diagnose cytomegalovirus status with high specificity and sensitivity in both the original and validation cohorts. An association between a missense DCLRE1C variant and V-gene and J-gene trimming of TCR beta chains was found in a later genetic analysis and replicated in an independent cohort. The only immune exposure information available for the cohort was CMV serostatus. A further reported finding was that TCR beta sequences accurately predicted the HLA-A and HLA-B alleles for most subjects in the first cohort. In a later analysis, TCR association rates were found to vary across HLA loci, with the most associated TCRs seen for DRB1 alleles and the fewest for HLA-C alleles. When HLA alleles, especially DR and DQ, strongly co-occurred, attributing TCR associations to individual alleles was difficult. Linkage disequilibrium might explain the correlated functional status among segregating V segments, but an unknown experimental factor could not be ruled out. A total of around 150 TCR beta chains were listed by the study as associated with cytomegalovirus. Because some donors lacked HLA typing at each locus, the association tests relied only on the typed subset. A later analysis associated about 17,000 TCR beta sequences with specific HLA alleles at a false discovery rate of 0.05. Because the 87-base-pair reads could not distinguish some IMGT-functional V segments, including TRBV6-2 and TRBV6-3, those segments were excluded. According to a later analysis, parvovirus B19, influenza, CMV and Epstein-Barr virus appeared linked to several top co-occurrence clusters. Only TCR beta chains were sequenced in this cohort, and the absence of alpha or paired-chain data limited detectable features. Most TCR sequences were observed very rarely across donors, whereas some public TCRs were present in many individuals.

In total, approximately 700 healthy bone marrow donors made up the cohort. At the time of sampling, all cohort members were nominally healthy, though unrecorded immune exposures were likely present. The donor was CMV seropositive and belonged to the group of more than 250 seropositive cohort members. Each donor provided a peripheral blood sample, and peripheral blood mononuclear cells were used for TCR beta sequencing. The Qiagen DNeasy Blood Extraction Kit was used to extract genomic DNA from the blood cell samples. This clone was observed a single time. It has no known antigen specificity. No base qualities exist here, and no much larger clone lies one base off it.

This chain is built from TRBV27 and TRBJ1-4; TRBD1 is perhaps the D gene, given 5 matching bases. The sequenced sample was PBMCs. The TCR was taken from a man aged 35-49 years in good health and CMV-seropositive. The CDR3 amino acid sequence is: CASSLSGGVPNEKLFF. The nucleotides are TGTGCCAGCAGTTTATCGGGAGGGGTTCCTAATGAAAAACTGTTTTTT.